This is a list of T cell receptor beta chains from one sample in a study of spatial heterogeneity in lung cancer. TCRdb analysed the 5' RACE reads with MiXCR anew, one entry per CDR3 protein. The profile shows about 44,000 distinct CDR3 sequences, roughly 13% of them singletons. The sample in question was PBMCs, obtained at surgery. These receptors originate from a male donor with early-stage non-small cell lung cancer. Each CDR3 is given with its conserved first and last residue. Fields, in order: J gene, D gene, clone size, V gene, CDR3 DNA, CDR3 protein. A D gene is named only where the DNA matches it firmly. Only some rows state a clone size, as once, few, many or a class for expanded clones.

j_gene: TRBJ2-4; d_gene: -; abundance: many; v_gene: TRBV5-6; CDR3nt: TGTGCCAGCAGTCACAGGGCAACCAAAAACATTCAGTACTTC; CDR3aa: CASSHRATKNIQYF
j_gene: TRBJ2-1; d_gene: TRBD2; abundance: -; v_gene: TRBV3-1; CDR3nt: TGTGCCAGCAGCCAAGTTGTGGGTAGCGGGCATGAGCAGTTCTTC; CDR3aa: CASSQVVGSGHEQFF
j_gene: TRBJ2-5; d_gene: TRBD2; abundance: -; v_gene: TRBV28; CDR3nt: TGTGCCAGCAGCCTGGGGGGGATACAAGAGACCCAGTACTTC; CDR3aa: CASSLGGIQETQYF
j_gene: TRBJ2-7; d_gene: -; abundance: many; v_gene: TRBV6-2/TRBV6-3; CDR3nt: TGTGCCAGCAGTTACGTGGTGAGCTACGAGCAGTACTTC; CDR3aa: CASSYVVSYEQYF
j_gene: TRBJ2-3; d_gene: -; abundance: many; v_gene: TRBV4-3; CDR3nt: TGCGCCAGCAGCCCCCGACAGGGCACAGATACGCAGTATTTT; CDR3aa: CASSPRQGTDTQYF
j_gene: TRBJ1-4; d_gene: TRBD1; abundance: few; v_gene: TRBV5-1; CDR3nt: TGCGCCAGCAGCTCGTCCCTGGGACAGCTTAATGAAAAACTGTTTTTT; CDR3aa: CASSSSLGQLNEKLFF
j_gene: TRBJ1-5; d_gene: -; abundance: -; v_gene: TRBV6-5; CDR3nt: TGTGCCAGCAGCTCAACCCCTGGGCAGCCCCAGCATTTT; CDR3aa: CASSSTPGQPQHF
j_gene: TRBJ2-1; d_gene: -; abundance: few; v_gene: TRBV30; CDR3nt: TGTGCCTGGAGTGTGGAGGGAAATGAGCAGTTCTTC; CDR3aa: CAWSVEGNEQFF
j_gene: TRBJ2-5; d_gene: -; abundance: few; v_gene: TRBV5-6; CDR3nt: TGTGCCAGCAACGTCCGGGCGGCAGGGCTTTTGGAGACCCAGTACTTC; CDR3aa: CASNVRAAGLLETQYF
j_gene: TRBJ1-4; d_gene: -; abundance: -; v_gene: TRBV6-5; CDR3nt: TGTGCCAGCAGTTACTCGATACCCCGGTTCAAACTGTTTTTT; CDR3aa: CASSYSIPRFKLFF
j_gene: TRBJ2-5; d_gene: -; abundance: many; v_gene: TRBV5-1; CDR3nt: TGCGCCAGCAGCTTGGGAGCGGCTCCGGACCAGTACTTC; CDR3aa: CASSLGAAPDQYF
j_gene: TRBJ1-3; d_gene: -; abundance: few; v_gene: TRBV2; CDR3nt: TGTGCCAGCAAAACGGCGAACTCTGGAAACACCATATATTTT; CDR3aa: CASKTANSGNTIYF
j_gene: TRBJ1-5; d_gene: -; abundance: many; v_gene: TRBV5-6; CDR3nt: TGTGCCAGCAGCCTTAACTCCGACATCTCCCTTTGGCATTTT; CDR3aa: CASSLNSDISLWHF
j_gene: TRBJ2-1; d_gene: TRBD1; abundance: -; v_gene: TRBV5-6; CDR3nt: TGTGCCAGCAGCTTGTCCGGGACAGGGCCTGCCTTC; CDR3aa: CASSLSGTGPAF
j_gene: TRBJ1-1; d_gene: -; abundance: many; v_gene: TRBV7-9; CDR3nt: TGTGCCAGCAGCCTCCCATTGGGGGAGGCTTTCTTT; CDR3aa: CASSLPLGEAFF
j_gene: TRBJ1-2; d_gene: -; abundance: many; v_gene: TRBV12-3/TRBV12-4; CDR3nt: TGTGCCAGCAGCGGCAGACTCTATGGCTACACCTTC; CDR3aa: CASSGRLYGYTF
j_gene: TRBJ2-7; d_gene: -; abundance: -; v_gene: TRBV30; CDR3nt: TGTGCCTGGAAAGGGCTGGCAGGGGCCTACGAGCAGTACTTC; CDR3aa: CAWKGLAGAYEQYF
j_gene: TRBJ2-7; d_gene: -; abundance: -; v_gene: TRBV18; CDR3nt: TGTGCCAGCTCCCGATACGGTGGAGACGAGCAGTACTTC; CDR3aa: CASSRYGGDEQYF
j_gene: TRBJ2-7; d_gene: -; abundance: medium-sized; v_gene: TRBV29-1; CDR3nt: TGCAGCGCTCGAGAGGGTCAACTCTCCTACGAGCAGTACTTC; CDR3aa: CSAREGQLSYEQYF
j_gene: TRBJ2-4; d_gene: -; abundance: few; v_gene: TRBV7-2; CDR3nt: TGTGCCAGCAGCCCGCGTCTTGGGGCACTAGCCAAAAACATTCAGTACTTC; CDR3aa: CASSPRLGALAKNIQYF
j_gene: TRBJ2-2; d_gene: -; abundance: few; v_gene: TRBV20-1; CDR3nt: TGCAGTGCTAGTGACGGGACCGGGGAGCTGTTTTTT; CDR3aa: CSASDGTGELFF
j_gene: TRBJ1-2; d_gene: -; abundance: few; v_gene: TRBV6-5; CDR3nt: TGTGCCAGCAGTTACTCGAGAACAGCCTATGGCTACACCTTC; CDR3aa: CASSYSRTAYGYTF
j_gene: TRBJ2-2; d_gene: TRBD1; abundance: few; v_gene: TRBV2; CDR3nt: TGTGCCAGCAGCGACAGGGGGTCCGGGGAGCTGTTTTTT; CDR3aa: CASSDRGSGELFF
j_gene: TRBJ2-1; d_gene: -; abundance: few; v_gene: TRBV9; CDR3nt: TGTGCCAGCAGCGTAGGACTTTCCCTGGGTGAGCAGTTCTTC; CDR3aa: CASSVGLSLGEQFF
j_gene: TRBJ1-1; d_gene: -; abundance: many; v_gene: TRBV4-2; CDR3nt: TGTGCCAGCAGCCAAGATTGGGAGGTAACTGAAGCTTTCTTT; CDR3aa: CASSQDWEVTEAFF
j_gene: TRBJ1-4; d_gene: -; abundance: -; v_gene: TRBV5-1; CDR3nt: TGCGCCAGCAGCTTGGCCCTGGGGATAGGCGAAAAACTGTTTTTT; CDR3aa: CASSLALGIGEKLFF
j_gene: TRBJ2-1; d_gene: TRBD2; abundance: few; v_gene: TRBV20-1; CDR3nt: TGCAGTGCTCCTATAGCGGGGTACAATGAGCAGTTCTTC; CDR3aa: CSAPIAGYNEQFF
j_gene: TRBJ1-3; d_gene: -; abundance: -; v_gene: TRBV4-1; CDR3nt: TGCGCCAGCAGCCAAGGGGGGGCCCGTGGAAACACCATATATTTT; CDR3aa: CASSQGGARGNTIYF
j_gene: TRBJ2-1; d_gene: TRBD2; abundance: many; v_gene: TRBV7-3; CDR3nt: TGTGCCAGCAGCCCCGGACTAGCGGAGCAGTTCTTC; CDR3aa: CASSPGLAEQFF
j_gene: TRBJ1-5; d_gene: -; abundance: few; v_gene: TRBV6-1; CDR3nt: TGTGCCAGCTACGGGGACGGCAATCAGCCCCAGCATTTT; CDR3aa: CASYGDGNQPQHF
j_gene: TRBJ2-3; d_gene: TRBD2; abundance: few; v_gene: TRBV4-3; CDR3nt: TGCGCCAGCAGCCAAGATATCGCTAGCGGGACATCTGATACGCAGTATTTT; CDR3aa: CASSQDIASGTSDTQYF
j_gene: TRBJ2-7; d_gene: -; abundance: many; v_gene: TRBV6-5; CDR3nt: TGTGCCAGCAGTTACCTCGATCCGGGACACGACGAGCAGTACTTC; CDR3aa: CASSYLDPGHDEQYF
j_gene: TRBJ2-1; d_gene: TRBD2; abundance: many; v_gene: TRBV11-2; CDR3nt: TGTGCCAGCAGCTTCCGTGGACTAGCCGCCCAAGAGCAGTTCTTC; CDR3aa: CASSFRGLAAQEQFF
j_gene: TRBJ2-5; d_gene: -; abundance: few; v_gene: TRBV20-1; CDR3nt: TGCAGTGCCCCGGACGGTCTAGCTCCTCAAGAGACCCAGTACTTC; CDR3aa: CSAPDGLAPQETQYF
j_gene: TRBJ1-5; d_gene: -; abundance: few; v_gene: TRBV19; CDR3nt: TGTGCCAGTAGTAGACGGGATCAGCCCCAGCATTTT; CDR3aa: CASSRRDQPQHF
j_gene: TRBJ2-3; d_gene: TRBD2; abundance: few; v_gene: TRBV5-4; CDR3nt: TGTGCCAGCAGCTGGCTAGCGGGGGGCAGCACAGATACGCAGTATTTT; CDR3aa: CASSWLAGGSTDTQYF
j_gene: TRBJ2-3; d_gene: -; abundance: few; v_gene: TRBV9; CDR3nt: TGTGCCAGCAGCATTAACGTGGGCGAAGATACGCAGTATTTT; CDR3aa: CASSINVGEDTQYF
j_gene: TRBJ2-7; d_gene: -; abundance: few; v_gene: TRBV6-2/TRBV6-3; CDR3nt: TGTGCCAGCACCGACAGGACCTACGAGCAGTACTTC; CDR3aa: CASTDRTYEQYF
j_gene: TRBJ2-7; d_gene: TRBD1; abundance: many; v_gene: TRBV6-5; CDR3nt: TGTGCCAGCAGTTATGGGACAGGGGGCGGGAACGAGCAGTACTTC; CDR3aa: CASSYGTGGGNEQYF
j_gene: TRBJ2-3; d_gene: -; abundance: many; v_gene: TRBV4-3; CDR3nt: TGCGCCAGCAGCCAAGATCTGGTAGCAGATACGCAGTATTTT; CDR3aa: CASSQDLVADTQYF
j_gene: TRBJ1-1; d_gene: TRBD1; abundance: -; v_gene: TRBV4-1; CDR3nt: TGCGCCAGCAGCGCACCACCGTCCAGGGGGTGGCTGGTGTACACTGAAGCTTTCTTT; CDR3aa: CASSAPPSRGWLVYTEAFF